The clone carrying this T cell receptor (beta chain) appeared once. Antigen: not known. This sample is drawn from a study of OX40 agonist ivuxolimab in advanced cancers. Overall study context: Having had anti-PD-1, anti-PD-L1 or anti-CTLA-4 therapy before was allowed, and roughly 39% had some. There were three patients with partial responses, one having hepatocellular carcinoma and two cutaneous melanoma.

The protocol was immunoSEQ multiplex PCR, while the TCRdb copy is restricted to in-frame clones and leaves out a portion. The sample includes 70,000 or so clones, around four fifths of them seen just once. General study points: Clonal expansion was seen in CD4+ and CD8+ blood T cells by week 6 at 0.1 to 3.0 mg/kg.

V was cut by 0 bases and J by 5 bases, with 11 bases left in between. The germline gives CDR1 MNHNY, CDR2 SVGAGI (reference sequence). CDR3 length: 14 residues. This TCR came from an adult with an advanced solid tumor such as melanoma, head and neck, liver or kidney cancer. The chain carries TRBV6-6 and TRBJ2-7; D gene ambiguous. This specimen consisted of CD4+ or CD8+ T cells sorted from blood, obtained in a trial of the OX40 agonist ivuxolimab. The chain's CDR3 is CASSYSDRSDEQYF. The DNA of the CDR3 is TGTGCCAGCAGTTACTCTGATAGGTCTGACGAGCAGTACTTC.